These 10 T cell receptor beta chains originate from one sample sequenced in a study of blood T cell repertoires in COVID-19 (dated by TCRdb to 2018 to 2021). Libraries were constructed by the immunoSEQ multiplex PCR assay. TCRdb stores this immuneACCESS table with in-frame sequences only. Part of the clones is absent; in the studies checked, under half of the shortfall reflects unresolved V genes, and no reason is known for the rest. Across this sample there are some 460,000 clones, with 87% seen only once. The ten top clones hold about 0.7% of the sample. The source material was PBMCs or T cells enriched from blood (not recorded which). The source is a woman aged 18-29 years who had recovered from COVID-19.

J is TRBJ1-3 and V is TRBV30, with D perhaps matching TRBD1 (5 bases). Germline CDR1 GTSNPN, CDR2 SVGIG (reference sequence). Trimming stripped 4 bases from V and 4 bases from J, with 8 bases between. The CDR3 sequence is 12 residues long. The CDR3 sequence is CAWTGIGNTIYF. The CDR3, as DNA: TGTGCCTGGACAGGGATCGGAAACACCATATATTTT.

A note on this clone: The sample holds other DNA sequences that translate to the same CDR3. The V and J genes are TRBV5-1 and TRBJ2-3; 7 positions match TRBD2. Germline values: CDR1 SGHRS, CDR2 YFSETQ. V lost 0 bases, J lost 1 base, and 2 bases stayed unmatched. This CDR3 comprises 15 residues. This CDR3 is CASSLVAGGTDTQYF. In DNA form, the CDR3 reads TGCGCCAGCAGCTTGGTGGCGGGGGGCACAGATACGCAGTATTTT.

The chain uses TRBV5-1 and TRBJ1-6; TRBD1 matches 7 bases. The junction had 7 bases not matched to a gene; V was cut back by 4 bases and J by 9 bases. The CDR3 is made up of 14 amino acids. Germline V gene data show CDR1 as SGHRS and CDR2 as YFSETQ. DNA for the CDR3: TGCGCCAGCAGCGTTACAGGGGCAGGTTCACCCCTCCACTTT. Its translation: CASSVTGAGSPLHF. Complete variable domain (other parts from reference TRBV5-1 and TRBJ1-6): KAGVTQTPRYLIKTRGQQVTLSCSPISGHRSVSWYQQTPGQGLQFLFEYFSETQRNKGNFPGRFSGRQFSNSRSEMNVSTLELGDSALYLCASSVTGAGSPLHFGNGTRLTVT.

CDR3 DNA sequence: TGTGCCAGTAGTATAGAGGGTCCGAGGGTGGCGGATGAAAAACTGTTTTTT. It yields the protein CASSIEGPRVADEKLFF. V is TRBV19 and J is TRBJ1-4; no definite D call. V was trimmed by 0 bases and J by 6 bases, leaving 17 bases between them. Germline V gene lookup returns CDR1 LNHDA and CDR2 SQIVND (reference sequence). There are 17 residues in the CDR3.

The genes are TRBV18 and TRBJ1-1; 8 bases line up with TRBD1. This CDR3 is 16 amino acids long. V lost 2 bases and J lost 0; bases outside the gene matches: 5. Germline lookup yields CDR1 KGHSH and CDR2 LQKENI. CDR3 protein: CASSPMQGAMNTEAFF. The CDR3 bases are TGTGCCAGCTCACCAATGCAGGGGGCGATGAACACTGAAGCTTTCTTT. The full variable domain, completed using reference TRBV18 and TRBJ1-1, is NAGVMQNPRHLVRRRGQEARLRCSPMKGHSHVYWYRQLPEEGLKFMVYLQKENIIDESGMPKERFSAEFPKEGPSILRIQQVVRGDSAAYFCASSPMQGAMNTEAFFGQGTRLTVV.

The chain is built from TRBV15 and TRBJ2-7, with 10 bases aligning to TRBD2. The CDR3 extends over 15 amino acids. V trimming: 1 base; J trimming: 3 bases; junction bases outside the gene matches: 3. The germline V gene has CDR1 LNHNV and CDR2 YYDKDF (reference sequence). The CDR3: CATSRVLAGVYEQYF. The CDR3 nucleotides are TGTGCCACCAGCAGAGTCCTAGCGGGGGTCTACGAGCAGTACTTC.

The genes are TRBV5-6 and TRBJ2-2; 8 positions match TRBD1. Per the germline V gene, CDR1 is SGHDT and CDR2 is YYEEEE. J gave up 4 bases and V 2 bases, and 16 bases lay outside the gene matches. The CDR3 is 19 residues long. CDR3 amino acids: CASSFTGGRGQTLTGELFF. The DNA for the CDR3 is TGTGCCAGCAGCTTCACTGGTGGCAGGGGGCAGACCCTCACCGGGGAGCTGTTTTTT.

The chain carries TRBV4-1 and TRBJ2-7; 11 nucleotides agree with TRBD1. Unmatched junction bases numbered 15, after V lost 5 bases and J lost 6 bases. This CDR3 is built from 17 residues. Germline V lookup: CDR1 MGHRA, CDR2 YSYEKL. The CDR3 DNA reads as TGCGCCAGCAGCTCACGTACACCGGGACAGGGGGAGGGCGAGCAGTACTTC. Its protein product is CASSSRTPGQGEGEQYF.

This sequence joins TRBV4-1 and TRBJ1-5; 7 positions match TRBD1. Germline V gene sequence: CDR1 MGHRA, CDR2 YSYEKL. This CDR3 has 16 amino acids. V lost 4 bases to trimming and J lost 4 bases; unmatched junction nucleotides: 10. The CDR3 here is CASSLTRDSFNQPQHF. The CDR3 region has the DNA TGCGCCAGCAGCCTCACCCGGGACAGTTTTAATCAGCCCCAGCATTTT.

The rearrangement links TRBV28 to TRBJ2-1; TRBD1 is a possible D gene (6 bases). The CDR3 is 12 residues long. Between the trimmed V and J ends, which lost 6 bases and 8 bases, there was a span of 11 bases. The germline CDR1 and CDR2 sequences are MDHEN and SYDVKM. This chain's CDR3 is CASRPNRDEQFF. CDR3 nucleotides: TGTGCCAGCAGACCGAACAGGGATGAGCAGTTCTTC.